The 30 T cell receptor beta chains below come from one sample, sequenced in a study of Graves' ophthalmopathy and Graves' hyperthyroidism. For repertoire sequencing, the TCR beta CDR3 regions were amplified from RNA transcripts. An opening RT-PCR round employed HTBI primers and preceded a second-round multiplex PCR. MiXCR, applied by TCRdb to the multiplex PCR reads, yields one record per CDR3 protein. The table records almost 400,000 distinct CDR3 sequences, about 17% of them present only once. Sequenced material: peripheral blood. These receptors were obtained from a woman aged 18 to 35 with Graves' ophthalmopathy.

This clonotype occurred many times. The chain joins TRBV6-4 to TRBJ2-7, with D maybe TRBD2 (5 bases). Trimming stripped 5 bases from V and 0 bases from J, with 11 bases between. Germline V CDR1 and CDR2: MRHNA, SNTAGT. The CDR3 totals 14 residues. In DNA form, the CDR3 reads TGTGCCAGCAGTCCCTTCGGGAACTCCTACGAGCAGTACTTC. It encodes CASSPFGNSYEQYF.

This clonotype was counted ten times or more. The chain couples TRBV28 to TRBJ1-6, with a possible D match to TRBD1 (6 bases). The CDR3 contains 17 residues. Germline CDR1 MDHEN, CDR2 SYDVKM. The ends were cut back, 3 bases at V and 1 base at J, with 13 bases in the middle. In nucleotides, the CDR3 is TGTGCCAGCAGTTTCGTCCGACAGGTGTCCTATAATTCACCCCTCCACTTT. Translated, it gives CASSFVRQVSYNSPLHF.

This clonotype has just a few counts. The chain carries TRBV12-3 or TRBV12-4 and TRBJ2-7, with D unclear. This CDR3 contains 12 residues. Trimming took 6 bases from V and 5 from J, leaving 11 bases between them. The CDR3 protein is CASSPLSHEQYF. The CDR3, as DNA: TGTGCCAGCAGCCCACTATCCCACGAGCAGTACTTC.

This clonotype was seen ten or more times. This chain joins TRBV6-1 and TRBJ1-5, with a weak D call TRBD1 (5 bases). With 6 bases removed from V and 3 bases from J, the gap between germline ends came to 9 bases. The CDR3 sequence is 13 residues long. CDR1 MNHNS and CDR2 SASEGT come from the germline V gene. CDR3 sequence (DNA): TGTGCCAGCAGCGGGACGGTCAATCAGCCCCAGCATTTT. Translated: CASSGTVNQPQHF.

This clonotype was found many times. This chain connects TRBV6-2 or TRBV6-3 to TRBJ2-5; D gene uncertain. The ends were cut back, 5 bases at V and 3 bases at J, with 10 bases in the middle. The CDR3 is 13 amino acids. Germline assignment: CDR1 MNHEY and CDR2 SVGEGT. CDR3 residues: CASSRSFEETQYF. CDR3 sequence (DNA): TGTGCCAGCAGTCGGTCGTTTGAAGAGACCCAGTACTTC.

The V gene is TRBV6-2 or TRBV6-3, the J gene TRBJ1-1, with D hard to call. CDR1 and CDR2 (germline): MNHEY, SVGEGT. There are 13 residues in the CDR3. Trimming took off 2 bases at V and 6 bases at J, with 10 bases between the two ends. This chain's CDR3 is CASSYKTVAEAFF. In nucleotides, the CDR3 is TGTGCCAGCAGTTACAAGACCGTGGCTGAAGCTTTCTTT.

This clonotype was seen many times. The CDR3 nucleotides read TGTGCCAGCTCATACCCAGGAGTCTCTGAAGCTTTCTTT. It yields the protein CASSYPGVSEAFF. The chain employs TRBV27 and TRBJ1-1; no clear D. CDR3 size: 13 residues. V lost 8 bases to trimming and J lost 6 bases, with 16 bases between them. The germline V gene encodes CDR1 MNHEY and CDR2 SMNVEV (reference sequence).

This clonotype was picked up many times. J is TRBJ1-1 and V is TRBV30, with a possible D match to TRBD1 (6 bases). In germline, CDR1 is GTSNPN, CDR2 SVGIG (reference sequence). V lost 1 base and J lost 4, with 10 bases in between. CDR3 length equals 13 residues. CDR3 coding DNA: TGTGCCTGGAGTGCCAGGGGAGGCACTGAAGCTTTCTTT. Encoded protein: CAWSARGGTEAFF.

This clonotype was observed many times. The rearrangement joins TRBV6-1 to TRBJ2-4, with 7 positions matching TRBD1. The germline V gene encodes CDR1 MNHNS and CDR2 SASEGT. The CDR3 has 12 residues. Trimming removed 9 bases from V and 12 bases from J; junction bases left unmatched: 11. CDR3: CASGEQGLDQYF. In nucleotides, the CDR3 is TGTGCCAGTGGTGAACAGGGGCTGGATCAGTACTTC.

This clonotype came up many times. V gene TRBV25-1 combines with J gene TRBJ1-3; maybe TRBD1 (5 bases). Looked up from germline, CDR1 is MGHDK and CDR2 is SYGVNS. Trimming removed 3 bases from V and 2 bases from J, with 8 bases in between. CDR3 size: 14 residues. In nucleotides, the CDR3 is TGTGCCAGCAGTGACCTGACAGCTGGAAACACCATATATTTT. Protein: CASSDLTAGNTIYF.

This clonotype was observed a handful of times. The chain recombines TRBV7-9 with TRBJ2-5; maybe TRBD1 (5 bases). V was trimmed by 0 bases and J by 0 bases, leaving 8 bases between them. The length of the CDR3 is 15 residues. Germline CDR1 and CDR2: SEHNR and FQNEAQ (reference sequence). In DNA form, the CDR3 reads TGTGCCAGCAGCTTAGCCCAGGGTCACCAAGAGACCCAGTACTTC. It codes for CASSLAQGHQETQYF.

This clonotype was detected ten times or more. The chain uses TRBV2 and TRBJ2-2, with D perhaps TRBD2 (6 bases). Trimming took 4 bases from V and 6 from J, leaving 18 bases between them. This CDR3 contains 16 residues. Germline CDR1 SNHLY, CDR2 FYNNEI. The CDR3 coding sequence is TGTGCCAGCAGTGTTCACGGCGGATCGGGGGCCGGGGAGCTGTTTTTT. It translates to CASSVHGGSGAGELFF.

This clonotype appeared many times. CDR3 nucleotides: TGTGCCAGCAGCTTTACGACAGTTAGCAATCAGCCCCAGCATTTT. As protein: CASSFTTVSNQPQHF. The J gene is TRBJ1-5, the V gene TRBV7-2; D is possibly TRBD1 (5 bases). The ends were cut back, 3 bases at V and 0 bases at J, with 9 bases in the middle. The V gene's germline CDR1 is SGHTA and CDR2 FQGNSA. The CDR3 totals 15 residues.

This clonotype came up many times. This sequence joins TRBV12-3 or TRBV12-4 and TRBJ1-1, with D possibly TRBD1 on 5 matching bases. Trimming removed 3 bases at V and 3 bases at J, with 14 bases between. This CDR3 comprises 15 residues. The CDR3 reads CASSFLAPGDTEAFF. The DNA of the CDR3 is TGTGCCAGCAGTTTTTTAGCCCCGGGGGACACTGAAGCTTTCTTT.

Ten or more counts support this clonotype. This chain connects TRBV7-2 to TRBJ2-2, with D perhaps TRBD1 (6 bases). V was cut by 7 bases and J by 8 bases, with 17 bases left in between. The CDR3 contains 14 residues. Germline V gives CDR1 SGHTA, CDR2 FQGNSA. The CDR3: CASTPRTVLGELFF. DNA for the CDR3: TGTGCCAGCACCCCCCGGACAGTGTTAGGGGAGCTGTTTTTT. The variable domain in full, with the rest retrieved from reference TRBV7-2 and TRBJ2-2, is GAGVSQSPSNKVTEKGKDVELRCDPISGHTALYWYRQSLGQGLEFLIYFQGNSAPDKSGLPSDRFSAERTGGSVSTLTIQRTQQEDSAVYLCASTPRTVLGELFFGEGSRLTVL.

This clonotype was counted many times. This chain links TRBV20-1 with TRBJ1-5; D unresolved. CDR1 is DFQATT and CDR2 is SNEGSKA in the germline V gene (reference sequence). The V gene lost 6 bases and the J gene lost 0 bases, with 15 bases spanning the gap. The CDR3 contains 15 residues. The CDR3 bases are TGCAGTGCGGCGGACTCCGGTCGTAGCAATCAGCCCCAGCATTTT. This encodes CSAADSGRSNQPQHF.

This clonotype has ten or more counts. The CDR3 DNA sequence: TGTGCCAGCAGTTTATTGGGGGCCACTGAAGCTTTCTTT. Residues: CASSLLGATEAFF. The chain recombines TRBV28 with TRBJ1-1; maybe TRBD1 (6 bases). V was trimmed by 1 base and J by 4 bases, leaving 7 bases between them. Germline V gives CDR1 MDHEN, CDR2 SYDVKM. This CDR3 contains 13 residues.

At least ten counts were recorded for this clonotype. The J gene is TRBJ1-1, the V gene TRBV9; no clear D. CDR3 length: 16 residues. Per the germline V gene, CDR1 is SGDLS and CDR2 is YYNGEE. Trimming took 5 bases from V and 2 from J, leaving 19 bases between them. The CDR3 DNA reads as TGTGCCAGCAGTCGTAGCCCCACCCGGCTTAACACTGAAGCTTTCTTT. Residues: CASSRSPTRLNTEAFF. Using reference TRBV9 and TRBJ1-1 for the parts outside the CDR3, the full variable domain is DSGVTQTPKHLITATGQRVTLRCSPRSGDLSVYWYQQSLDQGLQFLIQYYNGEERAKGNILERFSAQQFPDLHSELNLSSLELGDSALYFCASSRSPTRLNTEAFFGQGTRLTVV.

In this sample, this clonotype turned up many times. The rearrangement uses TRBV6-5 and TRBJ2-5, with TRBD2 matching 7 bases. The CDR3 loop spans 14 amino acids. From germline, CDR1 is MNHEY and CDR2 SVGAGI. The J segment lost 4 bases and the V segment lost 7 bases, leaving 9 bases of the junction unmatched. As DNA, the CDR3 is TGTGCCAGCATCATTGGGAGGGCCCGAGAGACCCAGTACTTC. Its protein product is CASIIGRARETQYF.

This clonotype was counted ten times or more. The chain uses TRBV19 and TRBJ1-1; 10 bases align to TRBD1. Germline values: CDR1 LNHDA, CDR2 SQIVND (reference sequence). The CDR3 spans 15 residues. Losses at the gene ends were 5 bases for V and 0 bases for J; bases not matched to a gene: 3. The CDR3, as DNA: TGTGCCAGTAGTGGGACAGGGGATTTGAACACTGAAGCTTTCTTT. The encoded protein is CASSGTGDLNTEAFF.

This clonotype appeared a few times. V and J are TRBV12-3 or TRBV12-4 and TRBJ1-1, with 12 bases fitting TRBD1. The CDR3 is 16 residues long. The V and J ends lost 5 bases and 4 bases, in that order; junction bases with no gene match: 8. CDR3 sequence: CASSLGTGGARTEAFF. The CDR3 region has the DNA TGTGCCAGCAGTCTCGGGACAGGGGGCGCGCGCACTGAAGCTTTCTTT.

This chain uses TRBV12-5 with TRBJ1-5, with D possibly being TRBD1 (5 bases). From germline, CDR1 is LGHNT and CDR2 FRNRAP. This CDR3 contains 16 residues. Trimming cost V 5 bases and J 0 bases, with 14 bases left between them. The CDR3 loop is CASGPWDGGSNQPQHF. The CDR3 nucleotides are TGTGCTAGTGGTCCCTGGGACGGAGGTAGCAATCAGCCCCAGCATTTT.

This clonotype was seen many times. This chain uses TRBV27 with TRBJ2-2; D gene unclear. CDR1 MNHEY and CDR2 SMNVEV come from the germline V gene (reference sequence). The V end lost 5 bases, the J end lost 6 bases, and 13 bases lay between the germline ends. This CDR3 is 14 amino acids long. This CDR3 is CASSHPRGPGELFF. CDR3 coding DNA: TGTGCCAGCAGTCATCCCAGAGGTCCCGGGGAGCTGTTTTTT.

The table lists this clonotype with many counts. J is TRBJ2-5 and V is TRBV7-2; the D gene is possibly TRBD1 (6 bases). CDR1 and CDR2 from the germline V gene are SGHTA and FQGNSA. Trimming took off 9 bases at V and 5 bases at J, with 19 bases between the two ends. The CDR3 totals 14 residues. This CDR3 reads CASLKWGRSETQYF. The CDR3 region has the DNA TGTGCCAGTCTCAAATGGGGGCGCTCGGAGACCCAGTACTTC. Together with reference TRBV7-2 and TRBJ2-5, the CDR3 gives the full variable domain: GAGVSQSPSNKVTEKGKDVELRCDPISGHTALYWYRQSLGQGLEFLIYFQGNSAPDKSGLPSDRFSAERTGGSVSTLTIQRTQQEDSAVYLCASLKWGRSETQYFGPGTRLLVL.

This clonotype was observed at least ten times. The chain uses TRBV2 and TRBJ1-1; D remains ambiguous. The CDR3 consists of 12 residues. Germline V gene data show CDR1 as SNHLY and CDR2 as FYNNEI. CDR3 in amino acids: CVNSRENTEAFF. The CDR3, as DNA: TGTGTCAACTCGCGGGAGAACACTGAAGCTTTCTTT.

The chain joins TRBV6-4 to TRBJ1-1; D may be TRBD1 (6 bases). Trimming cost V 6 bases and J 4 bases, with 15 bases left between them. This CDR3 region has 14 residues. In germline, CDR1 is MRHNA, CDR2 SNTAGT. The CDR3 loop is CASSSDRLSTEAFF. The CDR3 nucleotides are TGTGCCAGCAGCTCTGACAGGTTGAGCACTGAAGCTTTCTTT.

The J gene is TRBJ2-7, the V gene TRBV30; perhaps D is TRBD1 or TRBD2 (6 bases each). Germline loops: CDR1 GTSNPN, CDR2 SVGIG (reference sequence). The CDR3 is made up of 13 amino acids. Trimming left V 5 bases short and J 3 bases short, with 14 bases between. The CDR3: CAWEGGKGYEQYF. The CDR3 coding sequence is TGTGCCTGGGAAGGGGGGAAGGGCTACGAGCAGTACTTC.

This clonotype was picked up many times. This chain connects TRBV12-3 or TRBV12-4 to TRBJ2-5; D possibly matches TRBD1 or TRBD2 (6 bases each). With 7 bases removed from V and 0 bases from J, the gap between germline ends came to 27 bases. The length of the CDR3 is 19 residues. This chain's CDR3 is CASNPSGGRRSPYQETQYF. Written as DNA, the CDR3 is TGTGCCAGCAACCCTTCCGGGGGCCGCCGATCTCCGTACCAAGAGACCCAGTACTTC.

This clonotype was observed at least ten times. The chain recombines TRBV7-2 with TRBJ2-7; D assignment may be TRBD1 or TRBD2 (5 bases each). Trimming removed 1 base from V and 3 bases from J, with 13 bases in between. The CDR3 sequence is 15 residues long. From germline, CDR1 is SGHTA and CDR2 FQGNSA. CDR3 protein: CASSLVGVTNYEQYF. The CDR3 bases are TGTGCCAGCAGCTTAGTGGGGGTGACTAACTACGAGCAGTACTTC.

This clonotype showed up many times. CDR3 protein: CASSYRGVGSYEQYF. CDR3 DNA: TGCGCCAGCAGCTACCGCGGCGTCGGGAGCTACGAGCAGTACTTC. The J gene is TRBJ2-7, the V gene TRBV5-1, with D perhaps matching TRBD2 (6 bases). The V end lost 3 bases, the J end lost 3 bases, and 16 bases lay between the germline ends. CDR1 SGHRS and CDR2 YFSETQ come from the germline V gene. The CDR3 spans 15 residues.